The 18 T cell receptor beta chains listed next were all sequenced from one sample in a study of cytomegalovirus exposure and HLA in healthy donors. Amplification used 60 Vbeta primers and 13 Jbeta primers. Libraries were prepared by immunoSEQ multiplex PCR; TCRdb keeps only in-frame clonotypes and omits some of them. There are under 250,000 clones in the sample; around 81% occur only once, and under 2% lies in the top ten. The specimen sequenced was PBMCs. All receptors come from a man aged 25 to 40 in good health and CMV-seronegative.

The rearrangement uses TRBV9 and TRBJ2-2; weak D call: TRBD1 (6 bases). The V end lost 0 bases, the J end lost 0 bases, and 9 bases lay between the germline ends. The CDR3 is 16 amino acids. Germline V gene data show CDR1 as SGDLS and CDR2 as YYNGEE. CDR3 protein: CASSVVDRPNTGELFF. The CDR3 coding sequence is TGTGCCAGCAGCGTAGTGGACAGACCGAACACCGGGGAGCTGTTTTTT.

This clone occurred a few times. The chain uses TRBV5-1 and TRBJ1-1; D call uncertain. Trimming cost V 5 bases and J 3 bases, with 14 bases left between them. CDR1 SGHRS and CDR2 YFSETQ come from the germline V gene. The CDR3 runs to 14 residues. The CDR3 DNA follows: TGCGCCAGCAGGTTTAGCAATCGGGACACTGAAGCTTTCTTT. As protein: CASRFSNRDTEAFF.

The CDR3 reads CASSSGLAGVQDTQYF. The CDR3 DNA is TGCGCCAGCAGCTCGGGACTAGCGGGAGTACAAGATACGCAGTATTTT. The chain combines TRBV5-1 with TRBJ2-3; 14 bases map to TRBD2. CDR3 length: 16 residues. V was clipped by 3 bases and J by 5 bases; unmatched bases: 5. CDR1 is SGHRS, CDR2 YFSETQ, per germline.

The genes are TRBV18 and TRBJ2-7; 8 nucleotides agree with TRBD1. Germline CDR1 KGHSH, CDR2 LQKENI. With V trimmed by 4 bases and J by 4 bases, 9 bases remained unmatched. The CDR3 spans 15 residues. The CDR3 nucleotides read TGTGCCAGCTCACAACTACAGGGGGTCGGGTACGAGCAGTACTTC. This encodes CASSQLQGVGYEQYF.

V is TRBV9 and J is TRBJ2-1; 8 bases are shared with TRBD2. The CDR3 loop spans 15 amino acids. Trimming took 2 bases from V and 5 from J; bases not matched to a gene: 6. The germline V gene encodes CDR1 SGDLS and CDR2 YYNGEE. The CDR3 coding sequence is TGTGCCAGCAGCGTCCGACTAGCGCAGAACAATGAGCAGTTCTTC. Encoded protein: CASSVRLAQNNEQFF. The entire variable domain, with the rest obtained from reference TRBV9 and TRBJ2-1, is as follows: DSGVTQTPKHLITATGQRVTLRCSPRSGDLSVYWYQQSLDQGLQFLIQYYNGEERAKGNILERFSAQQFPDLHSELNLSSLELGDSALYFCASSVRLAQNNEQFFGPGTRLTVL.

Written as DNA, the CDR3 is TGTGCCAGCAGGGCCGGGACAGGAGACTATGGCTACACCTTC. Residues: CASRAGTGDYGYTF. The V call is TRBV6-1, the J call TRBJ1-2, with 8 bases that match TRBD1. From germline, CDR1 is MNHNS and CDR2 SASEGT. V lost 6 bases and J lost 3; bases outside the gene matches: 6. The CDR3 loop spans 14 amino acids.

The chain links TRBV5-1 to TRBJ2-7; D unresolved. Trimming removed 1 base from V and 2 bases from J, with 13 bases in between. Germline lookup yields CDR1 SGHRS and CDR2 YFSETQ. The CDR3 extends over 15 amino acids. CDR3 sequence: CASSLMVGPPYEQYF. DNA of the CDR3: TGCGCCAGCAGCTTGATGGTCGGTCCGCCCTACGAGCAGTACTTC.

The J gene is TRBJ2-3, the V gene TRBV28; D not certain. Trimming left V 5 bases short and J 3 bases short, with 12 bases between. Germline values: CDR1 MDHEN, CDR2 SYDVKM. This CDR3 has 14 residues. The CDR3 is CASSGFVETDTQYF. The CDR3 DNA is TGTGCCAGCAGTGGGTTCGTGGAGACAGATACGCAGTATTTT.

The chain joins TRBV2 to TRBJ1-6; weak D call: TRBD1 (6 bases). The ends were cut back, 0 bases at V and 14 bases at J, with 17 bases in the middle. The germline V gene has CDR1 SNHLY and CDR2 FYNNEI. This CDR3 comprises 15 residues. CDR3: CASSEARTDYRSLHF. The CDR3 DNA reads TGTGCCAGCAGTGAAGCTCGGACAGACTACAGGTCCCTCCACTTT.

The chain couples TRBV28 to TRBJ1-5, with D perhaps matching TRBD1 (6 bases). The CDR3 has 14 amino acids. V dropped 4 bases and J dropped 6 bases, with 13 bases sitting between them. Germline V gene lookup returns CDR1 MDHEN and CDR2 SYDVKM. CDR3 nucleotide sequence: TGTGCCAGCAGTTCTCCCGGACAGTTTCAGCCCCAGCATTTT. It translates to CASSSPGQFQPQHF.

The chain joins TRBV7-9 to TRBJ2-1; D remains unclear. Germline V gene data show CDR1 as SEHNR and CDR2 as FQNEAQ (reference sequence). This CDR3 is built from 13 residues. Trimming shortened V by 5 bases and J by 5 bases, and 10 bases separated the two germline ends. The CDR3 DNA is TGTGCCAGCAGCCTCCCGTTAGACAATGAGCAGTTCTTC. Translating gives CASSLPLDNEQFF.

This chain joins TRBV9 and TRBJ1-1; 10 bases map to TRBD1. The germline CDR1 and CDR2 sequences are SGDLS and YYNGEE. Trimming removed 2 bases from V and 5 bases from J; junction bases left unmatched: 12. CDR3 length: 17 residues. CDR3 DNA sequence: TGTGCCAGCAGCGTCGATCCGGGACAGGGGCTTAGAACTGAAGCTTTCTTT. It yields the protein CASSVDPGQGLRTEAFF. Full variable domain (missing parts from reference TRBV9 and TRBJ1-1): DSGVTQTPKHLITATGQRVTLRCSPRSGDLSVYWYQQSLDQGLQFLIQYYNGEERAKGNILERFSAQQFPDLHSELNLSSLELGDSALYFCASSVDPGQGLRTEAFFGQGTRLTVV.

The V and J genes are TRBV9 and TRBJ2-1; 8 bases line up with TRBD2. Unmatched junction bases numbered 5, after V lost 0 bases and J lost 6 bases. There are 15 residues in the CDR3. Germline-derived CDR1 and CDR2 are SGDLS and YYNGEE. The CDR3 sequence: CASSVDPAGANEQFF. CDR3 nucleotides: TGTGCCAGCAGCGTAGATCCAGCGGGAGCCAATGAGCAGTTCTTC.

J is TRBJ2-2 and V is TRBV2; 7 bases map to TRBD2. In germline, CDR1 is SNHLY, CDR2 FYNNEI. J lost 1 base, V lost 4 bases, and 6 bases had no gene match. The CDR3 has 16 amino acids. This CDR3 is CASSVWGGRNTGELFF. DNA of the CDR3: TGTGCCAGCAGTGTATGGGGCGGGAGGAACACCGGGGAGCTGTTTTTT. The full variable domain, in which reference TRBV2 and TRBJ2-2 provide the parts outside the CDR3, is EPEVTQTPSHQVTQMGQEVILRCVPISNHLYFYWYRQILGQKVEFLVSFYNNEISEKSEIFDDQFSVERPDGSNFTLKIRSTKLEDSAMYFCASSVWGGRNTGELFFGEGSRLTVL.

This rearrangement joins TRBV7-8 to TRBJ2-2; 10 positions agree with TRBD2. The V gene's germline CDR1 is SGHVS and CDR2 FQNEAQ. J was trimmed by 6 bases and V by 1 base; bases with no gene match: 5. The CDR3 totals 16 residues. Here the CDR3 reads CASSLELAGESGELFF. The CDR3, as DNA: TGTGCCAGCAGCTTAGAGCTAGCGGGAGAGTCCGGGGAGCTGTTTTTT.

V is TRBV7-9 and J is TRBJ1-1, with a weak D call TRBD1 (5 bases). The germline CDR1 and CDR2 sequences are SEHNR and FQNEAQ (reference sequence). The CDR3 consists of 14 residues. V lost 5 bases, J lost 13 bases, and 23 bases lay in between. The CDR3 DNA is TGTGCCAGCAGCCCCTCCGCGAGCGGGGGAGGTGGTTTCTTT. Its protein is CASSPSASGGGGFF.

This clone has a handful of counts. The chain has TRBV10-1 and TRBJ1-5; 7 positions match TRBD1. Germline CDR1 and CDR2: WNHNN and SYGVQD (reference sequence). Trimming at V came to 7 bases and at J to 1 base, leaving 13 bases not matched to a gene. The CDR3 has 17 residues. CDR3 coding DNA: TGCGCCAGCATAAACCGGGGACAGAGGATAAGCAATCAGCCCCAGCATTTT. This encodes CASINRGQRISNQPQHF.

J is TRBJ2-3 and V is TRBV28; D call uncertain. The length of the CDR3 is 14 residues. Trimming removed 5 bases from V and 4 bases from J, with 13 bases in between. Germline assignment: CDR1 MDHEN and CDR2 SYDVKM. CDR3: CASSQTSAADTQYF. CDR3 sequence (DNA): TGTGCCAGCAGTCAGACGTCGGCGGCAGATACGCAGTATTTT. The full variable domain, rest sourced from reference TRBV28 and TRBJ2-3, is DVKVTQSSRYLVKRTGEKVFLECVQDMDHENMFWYRQDPGLGLRLIYFSYDVKMKEKGDIPEGYSVSREKKERFSLILESASTNQTSMYLCASSQTSAADTQYFGPGTRLTVL.